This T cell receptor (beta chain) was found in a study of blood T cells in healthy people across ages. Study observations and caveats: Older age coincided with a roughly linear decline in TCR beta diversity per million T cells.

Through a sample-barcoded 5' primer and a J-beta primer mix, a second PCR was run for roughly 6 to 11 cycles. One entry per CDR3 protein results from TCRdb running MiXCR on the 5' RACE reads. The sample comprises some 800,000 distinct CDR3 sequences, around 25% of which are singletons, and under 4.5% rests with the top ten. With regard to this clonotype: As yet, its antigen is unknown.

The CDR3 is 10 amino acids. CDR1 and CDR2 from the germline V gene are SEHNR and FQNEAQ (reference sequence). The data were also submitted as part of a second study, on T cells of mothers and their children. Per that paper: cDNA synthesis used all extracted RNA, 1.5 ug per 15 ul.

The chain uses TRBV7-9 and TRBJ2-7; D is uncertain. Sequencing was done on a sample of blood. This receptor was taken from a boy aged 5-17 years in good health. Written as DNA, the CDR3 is TGTGCGGCCGGGCTCTACGAGCAGTACTTC. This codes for CAAGLYEQYF.